Listed below are T cell receptor beta chains from one sample, sequenced in a study of T-cell reconstitution after alpha-beta-depleted transplantation in children. TCRdb independently ran MiXCR on the PCR reads; one entry per CDR3 protein. The top ten clones hold roughly 5.5% of a sample with around 410,000 distinct CDR3 sequences, 9.5% to 13% of them seen once. This material consisted of PBMCs from the stem cell graft donor, taken from the stem cell graft. All receptors derive from a human donor who donated a stem cell graft to a child with acute myeloid leukemia. The CDR3 runs from the conserved cysteine through the conserved F or W.

TRBV10-2,TRBJ2-2,CASSPGLATTGELFF
TRBV7-3,TRBJ2-7,CASSSDPTYEQYF
TRBV12-3/TRBV12-4,TRBJ1-2,CASSTRDRGNYGYTF
TRBV20-1,TRBJ2-1,CSVPEGGESSYNEQFF
TRBV30,TRBJ1-3,CAWSVLYNTIYF
TRBV7-2,TRBJ2-5,CASSLAKEKETQYF
TRBV11-3,TRBJ2-5,CASATSAQETQYF
TRBV7-2,TRBJ1-2,CASSPRTVYGYTF
TRBV7-2,TRBJ2-5,CASSWRAGRGKETQYF
TRBV4-1,TRBJ2-1,CASSQGGNEQFF
TRBV6-2/TRBV6-3,TRBJ2-2,CASLPPGELFF
TRBV7-9,TRBJ2-7,CASSSSTLTYEQYF
TRBV20-1,TRBJ1-2,CSASSPGTGTSGYTF
TRBV12-3/TRBV12-4,TRBJ1-1,CASSLFSGAEAFF
TRBV5-1,TRBJ2-1,CASSSREAPSNEQFF
TRBV7-2,TRBJ2-3,CASSEGFSTDTQYF
TRBV2,TRBJ2-5,CASSVQPQETQYF
TRBV5-1,TRBJ2-5,CASSGDETQYF
TRBV5-1,TRBJ2-1,CASSPARGYNEQFF
TRBV12-3/TRBV12-4,TRBJ1-5,CASSLQGANRQPQHF
TRBV5-1,TRBJ2-2,CASSLQGTGELFF
TRBV10-1,TRBJ2-3,CASSEGSGGLIGTDTQYF
TRBV12-3/TRBV12-4,TRBJ2-5,CASSSFAGSQETQYF
TRBV7-8,TRBJ2-2,CASSSSVPGELFF
TRBV4-1,TRBJ2-2,CASTSMNTGELFF
TRBV20-1,TRBJ2-1,CSARGGSSYNEQFF
TRBV7-2,TRBJ2-3,CASSRAADTQYF
TRBV5-1,TRBJ1-3,CASRGGDEPLETPPSGNTIYF
TRBV5-6,TRBJ2-3,CASSLWAGPTDTQYF
TRBV20-1,TRBJ2-7,CSAGAGGSDYEQYF
TRBV29-1,TRBJ2-3,CSPGTISDTQYF
TRBV9,TRBJ2-7,CASSVTAQGDYEQYF
TRBV4-1,TRBJ2-3,CASSRQGRPRDTQYF
TRBV29-1,TRBJ1-4,CSVRQGQGEKLFF
TRBV5-6,TRBJ2-5,CASSSKREGQETQYF